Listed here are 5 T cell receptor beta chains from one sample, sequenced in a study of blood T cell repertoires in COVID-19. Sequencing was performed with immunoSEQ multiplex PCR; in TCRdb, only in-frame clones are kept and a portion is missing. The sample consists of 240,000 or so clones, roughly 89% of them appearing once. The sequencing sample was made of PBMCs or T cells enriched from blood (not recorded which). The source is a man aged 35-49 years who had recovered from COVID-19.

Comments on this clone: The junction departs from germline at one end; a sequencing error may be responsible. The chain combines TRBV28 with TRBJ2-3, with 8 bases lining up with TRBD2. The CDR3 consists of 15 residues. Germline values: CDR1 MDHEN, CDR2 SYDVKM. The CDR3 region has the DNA TGTGCCAGCAGTTTTCCCAGCGGGGGCACAGGTACGCAGTATTTT. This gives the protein CASSFPSGGTGTQYF.

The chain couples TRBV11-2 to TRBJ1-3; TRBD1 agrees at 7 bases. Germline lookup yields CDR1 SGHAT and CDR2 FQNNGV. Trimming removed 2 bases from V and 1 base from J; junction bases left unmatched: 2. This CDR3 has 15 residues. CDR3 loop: CASSLSGGSGNTIYF. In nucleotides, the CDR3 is TGTGCCAGCAGCTTATCAGGGGGATCTGGAAACACCATATATTTT.

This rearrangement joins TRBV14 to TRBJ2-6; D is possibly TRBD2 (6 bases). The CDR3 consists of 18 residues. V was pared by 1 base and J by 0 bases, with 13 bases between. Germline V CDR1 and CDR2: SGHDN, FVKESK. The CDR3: CASSQGVGGPSGANVLTF. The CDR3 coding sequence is TGTGCCAGCAGCCAAGGGGTTGGAGGGCCCTCTGGGGCCAACGTCCTGACTTTC.

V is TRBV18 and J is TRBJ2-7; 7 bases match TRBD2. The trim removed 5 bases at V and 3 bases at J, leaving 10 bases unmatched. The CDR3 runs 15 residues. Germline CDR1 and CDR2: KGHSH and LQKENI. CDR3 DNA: TGTGCCAGCTCAGTCTCGGGGGGACGGAACTACGAGCAGTACTTC. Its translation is CASSVSGGRNYEQYF.

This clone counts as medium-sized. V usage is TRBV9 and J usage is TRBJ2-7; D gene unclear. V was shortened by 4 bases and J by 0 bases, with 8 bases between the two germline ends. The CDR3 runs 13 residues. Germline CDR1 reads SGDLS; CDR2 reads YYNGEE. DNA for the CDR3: TGTGCCAGCAGCTCAGAAACCTCCTACGAGCAGTACTTC. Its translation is CASSSETSYEQYF.